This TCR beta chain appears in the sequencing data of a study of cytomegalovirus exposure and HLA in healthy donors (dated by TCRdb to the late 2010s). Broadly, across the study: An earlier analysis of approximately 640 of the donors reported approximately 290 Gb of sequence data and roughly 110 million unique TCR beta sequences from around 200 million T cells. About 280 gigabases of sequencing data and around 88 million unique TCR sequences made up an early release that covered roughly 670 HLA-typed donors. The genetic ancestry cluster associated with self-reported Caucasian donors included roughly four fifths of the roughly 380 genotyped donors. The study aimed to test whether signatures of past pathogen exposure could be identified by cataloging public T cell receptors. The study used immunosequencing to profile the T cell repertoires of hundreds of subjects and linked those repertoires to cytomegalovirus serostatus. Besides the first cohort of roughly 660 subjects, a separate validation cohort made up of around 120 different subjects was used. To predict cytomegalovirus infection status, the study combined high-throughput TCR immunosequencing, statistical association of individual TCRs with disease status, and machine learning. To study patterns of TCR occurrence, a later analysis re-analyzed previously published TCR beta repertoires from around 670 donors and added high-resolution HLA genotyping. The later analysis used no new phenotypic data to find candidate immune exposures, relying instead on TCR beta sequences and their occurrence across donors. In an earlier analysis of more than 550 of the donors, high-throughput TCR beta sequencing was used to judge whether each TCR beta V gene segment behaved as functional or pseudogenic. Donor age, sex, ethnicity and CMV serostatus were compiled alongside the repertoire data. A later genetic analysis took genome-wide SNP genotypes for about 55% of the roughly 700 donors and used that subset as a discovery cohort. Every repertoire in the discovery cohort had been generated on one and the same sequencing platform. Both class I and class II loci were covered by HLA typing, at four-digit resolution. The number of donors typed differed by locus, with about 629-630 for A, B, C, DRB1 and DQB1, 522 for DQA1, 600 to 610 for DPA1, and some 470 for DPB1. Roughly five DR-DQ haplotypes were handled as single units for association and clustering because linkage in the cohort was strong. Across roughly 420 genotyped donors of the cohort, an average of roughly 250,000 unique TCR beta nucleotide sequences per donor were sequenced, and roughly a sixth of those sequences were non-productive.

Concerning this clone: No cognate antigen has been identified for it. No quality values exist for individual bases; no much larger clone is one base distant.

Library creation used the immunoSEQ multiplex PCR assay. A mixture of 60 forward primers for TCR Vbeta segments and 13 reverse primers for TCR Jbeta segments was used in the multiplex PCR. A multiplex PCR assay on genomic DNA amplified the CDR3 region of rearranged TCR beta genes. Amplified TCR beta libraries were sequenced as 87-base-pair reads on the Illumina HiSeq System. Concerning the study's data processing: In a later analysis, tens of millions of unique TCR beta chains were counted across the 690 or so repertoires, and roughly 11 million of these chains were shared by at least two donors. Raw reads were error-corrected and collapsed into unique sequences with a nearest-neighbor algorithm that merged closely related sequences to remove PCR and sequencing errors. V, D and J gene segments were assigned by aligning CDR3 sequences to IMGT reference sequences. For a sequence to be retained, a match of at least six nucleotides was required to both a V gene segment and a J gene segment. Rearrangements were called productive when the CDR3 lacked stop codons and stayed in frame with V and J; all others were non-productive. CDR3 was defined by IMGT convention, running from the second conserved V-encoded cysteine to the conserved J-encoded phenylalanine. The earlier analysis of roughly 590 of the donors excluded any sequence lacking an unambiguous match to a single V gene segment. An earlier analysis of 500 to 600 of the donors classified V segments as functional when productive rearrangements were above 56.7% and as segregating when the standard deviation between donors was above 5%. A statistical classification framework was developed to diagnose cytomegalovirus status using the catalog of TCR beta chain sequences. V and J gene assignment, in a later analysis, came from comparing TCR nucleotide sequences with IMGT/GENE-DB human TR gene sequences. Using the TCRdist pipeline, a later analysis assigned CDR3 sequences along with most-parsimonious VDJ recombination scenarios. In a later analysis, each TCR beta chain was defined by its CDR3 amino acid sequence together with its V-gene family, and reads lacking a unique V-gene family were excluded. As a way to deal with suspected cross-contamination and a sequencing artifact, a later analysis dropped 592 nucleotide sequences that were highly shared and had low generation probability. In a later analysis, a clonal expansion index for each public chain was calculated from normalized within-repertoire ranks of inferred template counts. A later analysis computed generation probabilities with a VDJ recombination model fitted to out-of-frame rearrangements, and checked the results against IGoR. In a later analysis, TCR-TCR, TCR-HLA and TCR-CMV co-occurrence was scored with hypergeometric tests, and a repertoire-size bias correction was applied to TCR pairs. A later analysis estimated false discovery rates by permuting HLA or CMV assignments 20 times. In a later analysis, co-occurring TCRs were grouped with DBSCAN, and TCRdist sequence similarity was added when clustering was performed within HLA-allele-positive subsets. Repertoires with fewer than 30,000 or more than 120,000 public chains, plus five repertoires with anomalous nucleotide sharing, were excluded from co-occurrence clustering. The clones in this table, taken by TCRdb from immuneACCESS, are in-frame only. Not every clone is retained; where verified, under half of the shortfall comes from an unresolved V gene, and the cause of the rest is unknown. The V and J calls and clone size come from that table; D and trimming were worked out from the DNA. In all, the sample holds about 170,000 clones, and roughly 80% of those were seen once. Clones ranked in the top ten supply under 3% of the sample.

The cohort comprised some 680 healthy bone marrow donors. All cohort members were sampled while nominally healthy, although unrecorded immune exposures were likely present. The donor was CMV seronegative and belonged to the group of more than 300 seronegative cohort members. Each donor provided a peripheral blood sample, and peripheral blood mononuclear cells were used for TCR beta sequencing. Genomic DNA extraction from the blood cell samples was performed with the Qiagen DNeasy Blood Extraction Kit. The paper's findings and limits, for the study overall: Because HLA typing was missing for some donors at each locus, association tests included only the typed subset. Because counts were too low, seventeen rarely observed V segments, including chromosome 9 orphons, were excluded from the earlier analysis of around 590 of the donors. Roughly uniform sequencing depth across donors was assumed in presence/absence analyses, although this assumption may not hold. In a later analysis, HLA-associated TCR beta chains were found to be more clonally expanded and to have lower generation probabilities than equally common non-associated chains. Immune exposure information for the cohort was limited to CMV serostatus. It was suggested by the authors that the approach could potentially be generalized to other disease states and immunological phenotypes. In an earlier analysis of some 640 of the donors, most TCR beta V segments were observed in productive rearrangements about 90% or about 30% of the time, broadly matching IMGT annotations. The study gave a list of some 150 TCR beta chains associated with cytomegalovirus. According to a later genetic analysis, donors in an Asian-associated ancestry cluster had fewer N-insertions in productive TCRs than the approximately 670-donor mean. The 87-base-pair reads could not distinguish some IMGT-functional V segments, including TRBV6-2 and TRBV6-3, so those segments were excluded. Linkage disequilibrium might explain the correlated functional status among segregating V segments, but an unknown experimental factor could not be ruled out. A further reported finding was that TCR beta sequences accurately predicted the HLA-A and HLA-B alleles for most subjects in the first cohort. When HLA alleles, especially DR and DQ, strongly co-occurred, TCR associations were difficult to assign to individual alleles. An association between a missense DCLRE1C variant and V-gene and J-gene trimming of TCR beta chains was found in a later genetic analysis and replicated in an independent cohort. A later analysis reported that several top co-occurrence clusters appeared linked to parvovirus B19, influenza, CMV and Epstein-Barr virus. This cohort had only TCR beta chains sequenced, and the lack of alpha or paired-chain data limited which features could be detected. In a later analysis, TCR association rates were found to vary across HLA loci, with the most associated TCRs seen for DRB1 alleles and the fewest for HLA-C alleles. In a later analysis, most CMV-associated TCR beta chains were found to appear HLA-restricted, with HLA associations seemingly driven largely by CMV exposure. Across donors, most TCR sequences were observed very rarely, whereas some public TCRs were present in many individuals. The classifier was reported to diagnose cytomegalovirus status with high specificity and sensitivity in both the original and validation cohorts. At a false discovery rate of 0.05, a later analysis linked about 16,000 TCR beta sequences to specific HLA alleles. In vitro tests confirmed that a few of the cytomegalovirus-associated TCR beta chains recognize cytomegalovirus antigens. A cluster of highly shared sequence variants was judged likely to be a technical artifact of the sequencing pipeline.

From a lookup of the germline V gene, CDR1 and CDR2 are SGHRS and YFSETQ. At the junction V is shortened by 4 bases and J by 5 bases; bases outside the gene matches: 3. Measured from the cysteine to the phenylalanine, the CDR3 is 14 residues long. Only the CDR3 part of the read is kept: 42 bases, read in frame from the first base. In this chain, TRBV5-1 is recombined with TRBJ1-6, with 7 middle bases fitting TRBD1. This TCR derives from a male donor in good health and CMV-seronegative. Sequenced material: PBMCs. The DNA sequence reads TGCGCCAGCAGCGTGACAGGGAATAATTCACCCCTCCACTTT. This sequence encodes CASSVTGNNSPLHF.